This T cell receptor (beta chain) is from a study of OX40 agonist ivuxolimab in advanced cancers. Study summary: The study treated patients with ivuxolimab, an agonistic anti-OX40 (CD134) antibody.

Assay used: immunoSEQ multiplex PCR; TCRdb lists only in-frame clones, some missing. This sample has 65,000 to 95,000 clones, with about 91% found just once. Study outcomes and limitations: Some nonresponders additionally presented with little normalized T-cell clonal expansion. Expanded clones tended on average to be more numerous among CD8+ T cells than CD4+.

Concerning this clone itself: Its specificity is not known.

V shed 6 bases and J 0 bases; nucleotides not matched to a gene: 5. CDR1 is SEHNR and CDR2 is FQNEAQ in the germline V gene (reference sequence). This CDR3 has 14 amino acids. Sequenced here: CD4+ or CD8+ T cells sorted from blood, sampled in a trial of the OX40 agonist ivuxolimab. The V gene is TRBV7-9, the J gene TRBJ2-7; 7 bases line up with TRBD2. The sequence was obtained from an adult with an advanced solid tumor such as melanoma, head and neck, liver or kidney cancer. CDR3 DNA: TGTGCCAGCAGACTGAGCGGGAACTCCTACGAGCAGTACTTC. It codes for CASRLSGNSYEQYF.